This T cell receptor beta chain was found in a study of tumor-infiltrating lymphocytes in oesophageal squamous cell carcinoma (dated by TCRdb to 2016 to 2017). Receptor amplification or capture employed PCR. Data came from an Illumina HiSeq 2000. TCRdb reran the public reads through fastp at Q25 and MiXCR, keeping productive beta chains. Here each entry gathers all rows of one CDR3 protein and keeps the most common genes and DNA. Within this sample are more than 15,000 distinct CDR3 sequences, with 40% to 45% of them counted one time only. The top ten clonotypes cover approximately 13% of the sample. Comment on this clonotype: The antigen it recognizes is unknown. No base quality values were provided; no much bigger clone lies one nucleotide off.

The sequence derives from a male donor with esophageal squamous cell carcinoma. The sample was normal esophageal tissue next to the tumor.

Here is the DNA: TGTGCCAGCAGCTTCTACTTGGATACGCAGTATTTT. Translated, this gives CASSFYLDTQYF. This chain joins TRBV7-2 to TRBJ2-3; the D gene is unclear. Taken from cysteine to phenylalanine, the CDR3 has 12 residues. This entry keeps only the CDR3 DNA: 36 bases, framed from base 1. Per the germline V gene, SGHTA is the CDR1 and FQGNSA is the CDR2. Trimming costs V 3 bases and J 6 bases, and their ends lie 7 bases apart.